This passage covers 13 T cell receptor beta chains from one sample sequenced in a study of identifying expanded T cells in peripheral blood. This table comes from immunoSEQ multiplex PCR, and its TCRdb copy is limited to in-frame clones, with some not included. The profile shows tens of thousands of clones, around 91% of them singletons. Material: blood. These receptors were collected from a person aged 18-70 years in good health.

CDR3 nucleotides: TGTGCCAGCAGTCTCCGGGCCTCAACTGAAGCTTTCTTT. Protein product: CASSLRASTEAFF. The rearrangement uses TRBV28 and TRBJ1-1; D is unclear. CDR3 length equals 13 residues. Trimming took off 5 bases at V and 5 bases at J, with 12 bases between the two ends. The V gene's germline CDR1 is MDHEN and CDR2 SYDVKM.

J is TRBJ2-7 and V is TRBV4-1; TRBD1 aligns across 8 bases. This CDR3 is 15 amino acids long. The germline CDR1 and CDR2 sequences are MGHRA and YSYEKL. The trim removed 2 bases at V and 0 bases at J, leaving 3 bases unmatched. CDR3: CASSQRDRSSYEQYF. For the CDR3, the DNA is TGCGCCAGCAGCCAACGGGACAGGAGCTCCTACGAGCAGTACTTC.

The rearrangement joins TRBV6-1 to TRBJ2-7; D remains unclear. This CDR3 has 11 residues. CDR1 MNHNS and CDR2 SASEGT come from the germline V gene. V gave up 2 bases and J gave up 4 bases, with 3 bases separating them. For the CDR3, the DNA is TGTGCCAGCAGTGAATCGTACGAGCAGTACTTC. Translated, it gives CASSESYEQYF.

The chain carries TRBV30 and TRBJ1-2; 9 nucleotides agree with TRBD1. CDR3 length: 12 amino acids. V was clipped by 7 bases and J by 8 bases; unmatched bases: 8. CDR1 is GTSNPN and CDR2 is SVGIG in the germline V gene (reference sequence). The CDR3 here is CAYRDRAKGYTF. The CDR3, as DNA: TGTGCCTACCGGGACAGGGCAAAGGGCTACACCTTC.

CDR3 region: CASRTDRGSNTGELFF. The CDR3 nucleotides are TGCGCCAGCAGAACTGATAGAGGATCGAACACCGGGGAGCTGTTTTTT. This chain connects TRBV10-2 to TRBJ2-2; D gene uncertain. Germline CDR1 and CDR2: WSHSY and SAAADI. Trimming cost V 6 bases and J 0 bases, with 14 bases left between them. CDR3 length: 16 amino acids.

This chain joins TRBV7-2 and TRBJ2-1; 7 bases map to TRBD1. V lost 2 bases to trimming and J lost 5 bases; unmatched junction nucleotides: 6. This CDR3 spans 15 amino acids. In germline, CDR1 is SGHTA, CDR2 FQGNSA. CDR3 coding DNA: TGTGCCAGCAGCTTAACATGGGACAGAGACAATGAGCAGTTCTTC. Translation gives CASSLTWDRDNEQFF.

This clone was recorded once. CDR3 DNA: TGTGCCAGCAACCGGGGACTAGCGGGTGTGTTGGAGCAGTACTTC. Its protein product is CASNRGLAGVLEQYF. The chain is built from TRBV5-4 and TRBJ2-7, with 12 bases lining up with TRBD2. Trimming removed 6 bases from V and 7 bases from J; junction bases left unmatched: 11. Germline V gene lookup returns CDR1 SGHNT and CDR2 YYREEE (reference sequence). This CDR3 has 15 amino acids.

The CDR3 is CASSTRTGIYEQYF. The CDR3 DNA sequence: TGTGCCAGCAGCACCCGGACAGGGATCTACGAGCAGTACTTC. The chain employs TRBV7-2 and TRBJ2-7, with TRBD1 matching over 8 bases. The CDR3 is made up of 14 amino acids. V dropped 5 bases and J dropped 3; count of bases not matched to a gene: 6. Germline V gene data show CDR1 as SGHTA and CDR2 as FQGNSA.

This chain links TRBV7-2 with TRBJ2-4; TRBD1 might be the D (6 bases). Germline CDR1 reads SGHTA; CDR2 reads FQGNSA. V shed 5 bases and J shed 9 bases, with 17 bases lying between them. This CDR3 comprises 14 residues. The CDR3 coding sequence is TGTGCCAGCAGCCCGGACAGTCCTAGGGGCATTCAGTACTTC. Its translation is CASSPDSPRGIQYF. The full variable domain, its missing parts supplied by reference TRBV7-2 and TRBJ2-4, is GAGVSQSPSNKVTEKGKDVELRCDPISGHTALYWYRQSLGQGLEFLIYFQGNSAPDKSGLPSDRFSAERTGGSVSTLTIQRTQQEDSAVYLCASSPDSPRGIQYFGAGTRLSVL.

The genes are TRBV18 and TRBJ1-2; possibly TRBD1 for D (6 bases). The CDR3 contains 18 residues. V lost 1 base to trimming and J lost 4 bases, with 22 bases between them. Looked up from germline, CDR1 is KGHSH and CDR2 is LQKENI. DNA of the CDR3: TGTGCCAGCTCACCACGGAGTGACCGAGACAGGACCTTCTATGGCTACACCTTC. This gives the protein CASSPRSDRDRTFYGYTF.

This chain uses TRBV9 with TRBJ2-2; D unresolved. V lost 0 bases and J 0 bases, leaving 9 bases between the germline ends. The CDR3 runs to 16 residues. In germline, CDR1 is SGDLS, CDR2 YYNGEE. The CDR3 region is CASSVAWQSNTGELFF. In nucleotides, the CDR3 is TGTGCCAGCAGCGTAGCTTGGCAGTCGAACACCGGGGAGCTGTTTTTT.

CDR3 coding DNA: TGTGCCAGCAGCTTAGCGACAGGATCCAACACCGGGGAGCTGTTTTTT. Translation gives CASSLATGSNTGELFF. The chain links TRBV7-9 to TRBJ2-2, with a weak D call TRBD1 (6 bases). CDR1 is SEHNR, CDR2 FQNEAQ, per germline (reference sequence). V dropped 0 bases and J dropped 2 bases, with 10 bases sitting between them. This CDR3 spans 16 amino acids.

The chain recombines TRBV28 with TRBJ1-2; D unresolved. The V gene lost 7 bases and the J gene lost 0 bases, with 12 bases spanning the gap. This CDR3 has 14 amino acids. The germline V gene encodes CDR1 MDHEN and CDR2 SYDVKM. CDR3 loop: CASNLGGANYGYTF. The DNA of the CDR3 is TGTGCCAGCAATCTAGGTGGAGCTAACTATGGCTACACCTTC.